The 30 T cell receptor beta chains given below trace back to one sample, sequenced in a study of blood T cell repertoires in COVID-19. The table came from immunoSEQ multiplex PCR; TCRdb's copy has only in-frame clones and leaves some out. Here the sample spans 110,000 to 150,000 clones, around 82% being singletons. Sequencing used PBMCs or T cells enriched from blood (not recorded which). The receptor set was obtained from a woman in her fifties or sixties who had recovered from COVID-19.

The CDR3 DNA follows: TGCGCCAGCAGCTCCAATCCCGGGACAGTCGGGAGCTACACCTTC. It is translated as CASSSNPGTVGSYTF. V is TRBV5-1 and J is TRBJ1-2; 7 bases are a match to TRBD1. The CDR3 runs to 15 residues. Trimming took 3 bases from V and 9 from J; bases not matched to a gene: 14. The V gene's germline CDR1 is SGHRS and CDR2 YFSETQ.

This chain joins TRBV6-4 and TRBJ2-3, with D unclear. Germline CDR1 is MRHNA and CDR2 is SNTAGT. V was shortened by 0 bases and J by 0 bases, with 4 bases between the two germline ends. The CDR3 consists of 14 residues. CDR3 nucleotide sequence: TGTGCCAGCAGTGACTCTCGGAGCACAGATACGCAGTATTTT. Protein: CASSDSRSTDTQYF.

Here the CDR3 DNA reads TGTGCCAGTAGTACGACAGGGAAGGGGTACTACGAGCAGTACTTC. Its translation is CASSTTGKGYYEQYF. The chain is built from TRBV19 and TRBJ2-7; 7 bases agree with TRBD1. Unmatched junction bases numbered 9, after V lost 4 bases and J lost 3 bases. CDR1 and CDR2 from the germline V gene are LNHDA and SQIVND (reference sequence). The CDR3 runs to 15 residues.

The genes are TRBV5-1 and TRBJ1-3; D ambiguous. Germline CDR1 SGHRS, CDR2 YFSETQ. This CDR3 has 13 residues. Trimming shortened V by 4 bases and J by 4 bases, and 9 bases separated the two germline ends. The CDR3 reads CASSPRGGNTIYF. DNA for the CDR3: TGCGCCAGCAGCCCCAGAGGGGGAAACACCATATATTTT.

This clone was seen more than once but under ten times. CDR3 region: CASSLRTGGYGYTF. CDR3 nucleotide sequence: TGTGCCAGCAGTTTGCGGACAGGGGGCTATGGCTACACCTTC. The genes are TRBV28 and TRBJ1-2; 10 bases line up with TRBD1. V was pared by 3 bases and J by 4 bases, with 2 bases of the junction left unmatched. Germline-derived CDR1 and CDR2 are MDHEN and SYDVKM. The CDR3 contains 14 residues.

The V call is TRBV29-1, the J call TRBJ1-2; no clear D. The V end was cut by 7 bases, the J end by 4 bases, with 4 bases between. CDR1 and CDR2 (germline): SQVTM, ANQGSEA. The CDR3 has 9 residues. The CDR3 reads CSDSYGYTF. As DNA, the CDR3 is TGCAGCGACAGCTATGGCTACACCTTC.

This chain connects TRBV5-4 to TRBJ2-1; 8 bases line up with TRBD2. Trimming cost V 2 bases and J 9 bases; bases outside gene matches: 10. Germline values: CDR1 SGHNT, CDR2 YYREEE (reference sequence). This CDR3 comprises 15 residues. In DNA form, the CDR3 reads TGTGCCAGCAGCTTACCGGGACTAGGAAGAGGTGAGCAGTTCTTC. Translating it yields CASSLPGLGRGEQFF.

V gene TRBV5-5 combines with J gene TRBJ2-2; 7 positions agree with TRBD1. V gave up 2 bases and J gave up 2 bases; unmatched junction bases: 6. CDR3 length equals 16 residues. Germline assignment: CDR1 SGHKS and CDR2 YYEKEE (reference sequence). DNA of the CDR3: TGTGCCAGCAGCTTCCTGACAGGGTTAAACACCGGGGAGCTGTTTTTT. As protein: CASSFLTGLNTGELFF.

The CDR3 sequence is CASSLGQGEKLFF. CDR3 DNA sequence: TGTGCCAGCAGTCTGGGACAGGGTGAAAAACTGTTTTTT. The chain employs TRBV12-3 or TRBV12-4 and TRBJ1-4; 9 nucleotides line up with TRBD1. After removal of 5 bases from V and 7 bases from J, the junction contained 2 bases not matched to a gene. CDR3 length: 13 residues.

This chain connects TRBV10-2 to TRBJ1-1; 9 bases align to TRBD1. Germline CDR1 is WSHSY and CDR2 is SAAADI. The CDR3 has 15 residues. V lost 3 bases, J lost 7 bases, and 9 bases stayed unmatched. DNA for the CDR3: TGCGCCAGCAGTGAATTTACAGGGGGCGAGGGTGAAGCTTTCTTT. The encoded protein is CASSEFTGGEGEAFF.

This clone was observed at least ten times. The chain uses TRBV13 and TRBJ1-2; 7 positions match TRBD1. With V trimmed by 5 bases and J by 8 bases, 11 bases remained unmatched. The CDR3 is 14 amino acids. Germline V CDR1 and CDR2: PRHDT, FYEKMQ (reference sequence). CDR3 in DNA: TGTGCCAGCAGCATGGGGGACAGAAATCTAGGCTACACCTTC. Translation: CASSMGDRNLGYTF.

The chain carries TRBV10-3 and TRBJ2-1, with 12 bases identical to TRBD2. The V segment lost 7 bases and the J segment 0 bases; nucleotides outside the gene matches: 10. This CDR3 region has 18 residues. Looked up from germline, CDR1 is ENHRY and CDR2 is SYGVKD. CDR3 in DNA: TGTGCCATCAAAATTACTAGCGGGGGGCTGAGCTCCTACAATGAGCAGTTCTTC. It specifies CAIKITSGGLSSYNEQFF.

The chain joins TRBV19 to TRBJ1-1, with D unresolved. Germline V gene lookup returns CDR1 LNHDA and CDR2 SQIVND (reference sequence). CDR3 length equals 15 residues. V was pared by 3 bases and J by 0 bases, with 11 bases between. The CDR3 region has the DNA TGTGCCAGTAGTATCTCTCCCCCTATGAACACTGAAGCTTTCTTT. Translation gives CASSISPPMNTEAFF. The full variable domain, rest sourced from reference TRBV19 and TRBJ1-1, is DGGITQSPKYLFRKEGQNVTLSCEQNLNHDAMYWYRQDPGQGLRLIYYSQIVNDFQKGDIAEGYSVSREKKESFPLTVTSAQKNPTAFYLCASSISPPMNTEAFFGQGTRLTVV.

The chain recombines TRBV2 with TRBJ1-2; TRBD1 agrees at 8 bases. The CDR3 has 15 residues. Germline V CDR1 and CDR2: SNHLY, FYNNEI. V was clipped by 5 bases and J by 5 bases; unmatched bases: 10. The chain's CDR3 is CASSSQGQGGYGYTF. The CDR3 nucleotides read TGTGCCAGCAGTTCCCAAGGACAGGGAGGATATGGCTACACCTTC.

The chain is built from TRBV7-2 and TRBJ2-3; 8 bases line up with TRBD2. Germline V gives CDR1 SGHTA, CDR2 FQGNSA. The CDR3 loop spans 15 amino acids. V lost 1 base, J lost 7 bases, and 7 bases stayed unmatched. The CDR3 DNA reads as TGTGCCAGCAGCTTAGAGGCGGGGGGAGGGTATACGCAGTATTTT. It translates to CASSLEAGGGYTQYF.

This chain joins TRBV4-2 and TRBJ2-3, with 7 bases matching TRBD2. CDR1 LGHNA and CDR2 YNFKEQ come from the germline V gene. CDR3 length: 16 residues. Trimming took 4 bases from V and 2 from J; bases not matched to a gene: 9. CDR3 sequence (DNA): TGTGCCAGCAGCCCCCGGGGGACTACTACCACAGATACGCAGTATTTT. Translation: CASSPRGTTTTDTQYF.

The chain couples TRBV27 to TRBJ2-7, with TRBD1 matching over 9 bases. With V trimmed by 3 bases and J by 0 bases, 15 bases remained unmatched. Germline-derived CDR1 and CDR2 are MNHEY and SMNVEV (reference sequence). This CDR3 is built from 19 residues. CDR3 sequence: CASSFLGQGLRYSSYEQYF. The DNA for the CDR3 is TGTGCCAGCAGTTTTTTGGGACAGGGCCTAAGGTACAGCTCCTACGAGCAGTACTTC.

The chain recombines TRBV7-9 with TRBJ1-6; D possibly corresponds to TRBD1 (5 bases). V was shortened by 5 bases and J by 1 base, with 12 bases between the two germline ends. The CDR3 has 16 amino acids. The germline gives CDR1 SEHNR, CDR2 FQNEAQ (reference sequence). This CDR3 reads CASSPPGGSYNSPLHF. As DNA, the CDR3 is TGTGCCAGCAGCCCTCCGGGGGGGTCCTATAATTCACCCCTCCACTTT.

V is TRBV6-5 and J is TRBJ2-1; 7 bases match TRBD1. V shed 6 bases and J 8 bases; nucleotides not matched to a gene: 13. The germline gives CDR1 MNHEY, CDR2 SVGAGI. The CDR3 loop spans 15 amino acids. The CDR3 spells CASSPGTALGDEQFF. Here the CDR3 DNA reads TGTGCCAGCAGCCCCGGGACAGCCCTTGGCGATGAGCAGTTCTTC.

The chain carries TRBV30 and TRBJ2-7; 9 nucleotides match TRBD1. The germline V gene encodes CDR1 GTSNPN and CDR2 SVGIG (reference sequence). The J segment lost 1 base and the V segment lost 1 base, leaving 11 bases of the junction unmatched. The CDR3 length is 17 residues. The CDR3 protein is CAWSARSGTGPSYEQYF. CDR3 DNA: TGTGCCTGGAGTGCTAGGTCCGGGACAGGGCCTTCCTACGAGCAGTACTTC.

This chain links TRBV7-8 with TRBJ2-6; the D gene is possibly TRBD1 (5 bases). This CDR3 has 19 amino acids. V was pared by 4 bases and J by 0 bases, with 19 bases between. Looked up from germline, CDR1 is SGHVS and CDR2 is FQNEAQ. The CDR3 region has the DNA TGTGCCAGCAGCTCCCAGGGTACCCCAGGCCCCTCTGGGGCCAACGTCCTGACTTTC. It encodes CASSSQGTPGPSGANVLTF.

V usage is TRBV28 and J usage is TRBJ2-3, with TRBD2 matching over 11 bases. The ends lost 5 bases at V and 2 bases at J; junction bases unmatched: 9. Germline CDR1 MDHEN, CDR2 SYDVKM. This CDR3 contains 17 residues. The CDR3 here is CASSGRLAGKFTDTQYF. Written as DNA, the CDR3 is TGTGCCAGCAGTGGCCGACTAGCGGGGAAATTCACAGATACGCAGTATTTT.

The V and J genes are TRBV29-1 and TRBJ2-1; 8 nucleotides match TRBD1. CDR3 length: 12 residues. The ends lost 3 bases at V and 8 bases at J; junction bases unmatched: 3. CDR1 SQVTM and CDR2 ANQGSEA come from the germline V gene. The CDR3 bases are TGCAGCGTTGAGGCAGGGGGCTATGAGCAGTTCTTC. Its protein is CSVEAGGYEQFF.

J is TRBJ1-2 and V is TRBV5-1, with 8 positions matching TRBD1. The length of the CDR3 is 15 residues. Germline CDR1 and CDR2: SGHRS and YFSETQ. Losses at the gene ends were 1 base for V and 6 bases for J; bases not matched to a gene: 8. Here the CDR3 reads CASSLRTGFRDGYTF. In DNA, the CDR3 is TGCGCCAGCAGCTTGCGGACAGGGTTTCGGGATGGCTACACCTTC.

The chain couples TRBV4-2 to TRBJ1-2; no definite D call. V lost 0 bases, J lost 0 bases, and 11 bases lay in between. Germline V lookup: CDR1 LGHNA, CDR2 YNFKEQ. The CDR3 extends over 16 amino acids. The DNA of the CDR3 is TGTGCCAGCAGCCAAGATGTCGGCGGCGCTAACTATGGCTACACCTTC. Translation gives CASSQDVGGANYGYTF.

The J gene is TRBJ2-5, the V gene TRBV6-6; a possible D gene is TRBD2 (6 bases). The V gene's germline CDR1 is MNHNY and CDR2 SVGAGI (reference sequence). This CDR3 has 13 amino acids. Trimming took 6 bases from V and 4 from J, leaving 12 bases between them. DNA for the CDR3: TGTGCCAGCAGGGGGGGAGGTGGAGAGACCCAGTACTTC. It encodes CASRGGGGETQYF.

There are a few counts of this clone. The rearrangement uses TRBV7-9 and TRBJ1-6; D remains ambiguous. V lost 3 bases and J lost 2, with 5 bases in between. Germline CDR1 is SEHNR and CDR2 is FQNEAQ (reference sequence). This CDR3 comprises 14 residues. CDR3 residues: CASSLGPYNSPLHF. The CDR3 region has the DNA TGTGCCAGCAGCTTGGGCCCCTATAATTCACCCCTCCACTTT.

J is TRBJ2-1 and V is TRBV7-2; D is perhaps TRBD2 (5 bases). This CDR3 spans 13 amino acids. Looked up from germline, CDR1 is SGHTA and CDR2 is FQGNSA. V was shortened by 5 bases and J by 9 bases, with 14 bases between the two germline ends. CDR3 region: CASSANSVSEQFF. The CDR3 coding sequence is TGTGCCAGCAGCGCCAATAGCGTCAGTGAGCAGTTCTTC.

This chain joins TRBV3-1 (or the pseudogene TRBV3-2) and TRBJ1-2; no clear D gene. The V gene's germline CDR1 is LGHDT and CDR2 YNNKEL (reference sequence). The CDR3 consists of 15 residues. V lost 2 bases to trimming and J lost 4 bases, with 14 bases between them. Here the CDR3 DNA reads TGTGCCAGCAGCCAAACCGCCTGGACTGGCTATGGCTACACCTTC. Translating gives CASSQTAWTGYGYTF.

The chain couples TRBV21-1 to TRBJ2-7; the table's TRBD1 call for D was not verified on the DNA. TRBV21-1 is given as a pseudogene. The CDR3 length is 17 residues. The CDR3 DNA reads TGTGCCAGCAGCAAAGTGAATTATGCCAGGGCCTCCTACGAGCAGTACTTC. This sequence encodes CASSKVNYARASYEQYF.